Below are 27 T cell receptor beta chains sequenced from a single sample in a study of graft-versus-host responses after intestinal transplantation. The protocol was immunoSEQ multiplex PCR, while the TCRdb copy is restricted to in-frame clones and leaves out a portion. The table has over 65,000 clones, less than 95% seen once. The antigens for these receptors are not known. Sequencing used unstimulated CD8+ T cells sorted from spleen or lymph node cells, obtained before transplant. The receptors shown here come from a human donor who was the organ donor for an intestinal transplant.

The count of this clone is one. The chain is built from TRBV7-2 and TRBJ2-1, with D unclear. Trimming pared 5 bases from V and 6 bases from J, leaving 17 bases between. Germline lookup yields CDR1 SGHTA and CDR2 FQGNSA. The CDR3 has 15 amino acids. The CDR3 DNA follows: TGTGCCAGCAGCGAGGACCAATTCTGGCGCAATGAGCAGTTCTTC. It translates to CASSEDQFWRNEQFF.

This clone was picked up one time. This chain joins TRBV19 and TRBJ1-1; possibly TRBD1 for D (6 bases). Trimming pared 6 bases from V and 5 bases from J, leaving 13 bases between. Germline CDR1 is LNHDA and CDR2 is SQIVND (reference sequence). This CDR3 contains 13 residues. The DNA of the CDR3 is TGTGCCAGTAGACGCACAGGGTGGACTGAAGCTTTCTTT. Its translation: CASRRTGWTEAFF.

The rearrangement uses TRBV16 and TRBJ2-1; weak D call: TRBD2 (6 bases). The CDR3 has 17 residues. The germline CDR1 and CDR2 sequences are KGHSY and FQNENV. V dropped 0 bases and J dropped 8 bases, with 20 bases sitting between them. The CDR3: CASSQSSRGGGADEQFF. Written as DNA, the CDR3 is TGTGCCAGCAGCCAATCAAGTAGGGGAGGAGGGGCCGATGAGCAGTTCTTC.

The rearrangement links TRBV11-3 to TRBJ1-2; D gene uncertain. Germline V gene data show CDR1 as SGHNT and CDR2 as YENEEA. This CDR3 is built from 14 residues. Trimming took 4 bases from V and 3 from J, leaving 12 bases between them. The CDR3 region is CASSSCRSYYGYTF. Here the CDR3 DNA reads TGTGCCAGCAGCTCCTGCAGGTCCTACTATGGCTACACCTTC.

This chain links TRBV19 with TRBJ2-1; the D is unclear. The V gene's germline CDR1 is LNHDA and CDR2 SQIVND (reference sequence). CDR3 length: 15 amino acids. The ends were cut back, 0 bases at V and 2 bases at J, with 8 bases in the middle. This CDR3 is CASSIESNPYNEQFF. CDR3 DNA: TGTGCCAGTAGTATAGAAAGCAACCCCTACAATGAGCAGTTCTTC.

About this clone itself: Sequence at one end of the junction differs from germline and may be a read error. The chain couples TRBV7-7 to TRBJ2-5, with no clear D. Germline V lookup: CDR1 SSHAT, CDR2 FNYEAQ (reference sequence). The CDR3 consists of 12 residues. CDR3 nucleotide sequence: TGTGCTAGCACCAACCTAGGGGAGACCCAGTACTTC. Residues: CASTNLGETQYF.

In nucleotides, the CDR3 is TGTGCCAGTAGTCAGGGGGTAGGAAATCAGCCCCAGCATTTT. It encodes CASSQGVGNQPQHF. The chain recombines TRBV19 with TRBJ1-5, with 7 bases identical to TRBD1. The V segment lost 5 bases and the J segment 4 bases; nucleotides outside the gene matches: 5. This CDR3 region has 14 residues. CDR1 LNHDA and CDR2 SQIVND come from the germline V gene (reference sequence).

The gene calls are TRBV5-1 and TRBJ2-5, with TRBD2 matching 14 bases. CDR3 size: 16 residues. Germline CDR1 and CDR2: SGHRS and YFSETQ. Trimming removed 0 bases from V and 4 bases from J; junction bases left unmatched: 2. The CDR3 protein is CASSLGLAGGLETQYF. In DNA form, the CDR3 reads TGCGCCAGCAGCTTGGGACTAGCGGGGGGGCTAGAGACCCAGTACTTC. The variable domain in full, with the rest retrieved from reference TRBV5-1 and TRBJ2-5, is KAGVTQTPRYLIKTRGQQVTLSCSPISGHRSVSWYQQTPGQGLQFLFEYFSETQRNKGNFPGRFSGRQFSNSRSEMNVSTLELGDSALYLCASSLGLAGGLETQYFGPGTRLLVL.

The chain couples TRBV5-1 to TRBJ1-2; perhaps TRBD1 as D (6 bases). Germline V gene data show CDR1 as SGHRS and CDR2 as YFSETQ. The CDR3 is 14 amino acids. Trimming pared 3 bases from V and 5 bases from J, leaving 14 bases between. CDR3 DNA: TGCGCCAGCAGCTGGAGAGGGGGACCGTATGGCTACACCTTC. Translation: CASSWRGGPYGYTF.

DNA for the CDR3: TGTGCCAGCAGCGCGGGGGGGAGCTATGAGCAGTTCTTC. Translation: CASSAGGSYEQFF. The rearrangement uses TRBV7-9 and TRBJ2-1, with TRBD2 identical over 9 bases. The CDR3 is 13 amino acids. Germline CDR1 is SEHNR and CDR2 is FQNEAQ (reference sequence). J lost 8 bases, V lost 5 bases, and 4 bases had no gene match.

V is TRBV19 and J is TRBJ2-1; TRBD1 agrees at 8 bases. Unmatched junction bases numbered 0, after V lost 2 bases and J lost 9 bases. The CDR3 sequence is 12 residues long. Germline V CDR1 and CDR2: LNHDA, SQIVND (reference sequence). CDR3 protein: CASSITGGEQFF. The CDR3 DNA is TGTGCCAGTAGTATAACAGGGGGTGAGCAGTTCTTC.

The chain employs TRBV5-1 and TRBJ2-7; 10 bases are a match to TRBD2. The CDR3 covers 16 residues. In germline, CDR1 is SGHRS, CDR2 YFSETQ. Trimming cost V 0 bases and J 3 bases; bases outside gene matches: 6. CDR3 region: CASSLEGLAENYEQYF. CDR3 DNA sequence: TGCGCCAGCAGCTTGGAAGGACTAGCGGAAAACTACGAGCAGTACTTC.

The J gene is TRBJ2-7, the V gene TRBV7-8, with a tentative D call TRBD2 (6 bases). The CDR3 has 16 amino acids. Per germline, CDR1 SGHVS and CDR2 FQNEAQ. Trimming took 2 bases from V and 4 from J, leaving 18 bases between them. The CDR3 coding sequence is TGTGCCAGCAGCTTATTTACACTAGCAGTTAAATACGAGCAGTACTTC. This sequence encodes CASSLFTLAVKYEQYF.

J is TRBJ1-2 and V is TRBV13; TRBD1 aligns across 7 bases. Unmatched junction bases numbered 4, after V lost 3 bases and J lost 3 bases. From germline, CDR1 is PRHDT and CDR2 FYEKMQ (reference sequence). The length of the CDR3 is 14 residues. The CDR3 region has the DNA TGTGCCAGCAGCTTCAAGGGGGCGTACTATGGCTACACCTTC. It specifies CASSFKGAYYGYTF.

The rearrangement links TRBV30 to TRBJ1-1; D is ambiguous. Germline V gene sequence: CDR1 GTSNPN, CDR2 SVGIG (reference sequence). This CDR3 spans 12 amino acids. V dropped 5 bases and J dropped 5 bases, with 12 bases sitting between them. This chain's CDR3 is CAWDHLSTEAFF. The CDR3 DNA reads TGTGCCTGGGACCATCTCTCGACTGAAGCTTTCTTT. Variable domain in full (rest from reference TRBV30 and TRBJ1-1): SQTIHQWPATLVQPVGSPLSLECTVEGTSNPNLYWYRQAAGRGLQLLFYSVGIGQISSEVPQNLSASRPQDRQFILSSKKLLLSDSGFYLCAWDHLSTEAFFGQGTRLTVV.

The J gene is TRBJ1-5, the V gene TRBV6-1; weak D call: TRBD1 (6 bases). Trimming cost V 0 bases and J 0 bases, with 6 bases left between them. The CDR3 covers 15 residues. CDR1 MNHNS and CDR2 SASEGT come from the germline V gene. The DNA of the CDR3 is TGTGCCAGCAGTGAAGCAGGGGGTAGCAATCAGCCCCAGCATTTT. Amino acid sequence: CASSEAGGSNQPQHF.

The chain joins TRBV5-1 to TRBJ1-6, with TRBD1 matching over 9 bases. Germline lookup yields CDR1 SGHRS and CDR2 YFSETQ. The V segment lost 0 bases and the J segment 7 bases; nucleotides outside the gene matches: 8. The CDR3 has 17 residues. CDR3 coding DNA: TGCGCCAGCAGCTTGGATACAGGGGGCCTGGCGAATTCACCCCTCCACTTT. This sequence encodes CASSLDTGGLANSPLHF.

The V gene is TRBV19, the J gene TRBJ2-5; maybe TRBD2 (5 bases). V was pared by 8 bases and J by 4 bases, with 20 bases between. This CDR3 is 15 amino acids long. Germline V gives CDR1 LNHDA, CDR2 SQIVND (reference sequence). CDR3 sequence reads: CASRQNGDMGETQYF. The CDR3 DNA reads TGTGCCAGTCGACAAAACGGGGATATGGGAGAGACCCAGTACTTC.

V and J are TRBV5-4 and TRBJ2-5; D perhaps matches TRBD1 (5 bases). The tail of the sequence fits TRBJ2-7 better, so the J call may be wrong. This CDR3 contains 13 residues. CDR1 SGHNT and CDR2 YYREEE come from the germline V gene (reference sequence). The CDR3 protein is CASSWAEGVEQYF. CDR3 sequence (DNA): TGTGCCAGCAGCTGGGCCGAAGGGGTCGAGCAGTACTTC.

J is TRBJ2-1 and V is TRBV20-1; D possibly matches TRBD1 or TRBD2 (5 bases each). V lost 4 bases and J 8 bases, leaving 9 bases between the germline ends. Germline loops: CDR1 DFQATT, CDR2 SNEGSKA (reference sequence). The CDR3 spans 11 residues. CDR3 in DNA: TGCAGTGCTATTTTGGGACATGAGCAGTTCTTC. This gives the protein CSAILGHEQFF.

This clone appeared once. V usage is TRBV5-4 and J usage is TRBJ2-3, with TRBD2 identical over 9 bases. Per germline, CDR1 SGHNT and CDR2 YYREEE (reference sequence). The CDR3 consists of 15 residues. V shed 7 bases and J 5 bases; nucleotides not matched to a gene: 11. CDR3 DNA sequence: TGTGCCAGCCTAAATAGCGGGAGTTCCAGAGATACGCAGTATTTT. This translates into CASLNSGSSRDTQYF.

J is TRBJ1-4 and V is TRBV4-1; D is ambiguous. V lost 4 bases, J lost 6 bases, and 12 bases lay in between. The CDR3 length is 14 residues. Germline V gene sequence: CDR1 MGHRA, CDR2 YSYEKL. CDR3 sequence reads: CASSPGSSDEKLFF. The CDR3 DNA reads TGCGCCAGCAGCCCGGGGTCGTCGGATGAAAAACTGTTTTTT.

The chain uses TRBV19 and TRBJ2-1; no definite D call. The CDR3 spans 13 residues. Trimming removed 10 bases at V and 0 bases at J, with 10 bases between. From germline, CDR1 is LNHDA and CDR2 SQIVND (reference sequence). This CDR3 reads CAISASSYNEQFF. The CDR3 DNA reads TGTGCCATAAGCGCGAGCTCCTACAATGAGCAGTTCTTC.

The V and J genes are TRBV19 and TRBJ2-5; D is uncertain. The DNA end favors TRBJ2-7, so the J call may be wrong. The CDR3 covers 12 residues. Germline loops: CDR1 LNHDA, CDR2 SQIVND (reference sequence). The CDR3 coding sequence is TGTGCCAGTAGTATGGCCGGCTACGAGCAGTACTTC. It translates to CASSMAGYEQYF.

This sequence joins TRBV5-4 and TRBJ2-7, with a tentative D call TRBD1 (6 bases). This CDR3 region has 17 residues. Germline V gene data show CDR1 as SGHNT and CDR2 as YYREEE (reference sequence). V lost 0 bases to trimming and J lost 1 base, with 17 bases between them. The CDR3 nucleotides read TGTGCCAGCAGCTTGGCCGAGTGGAAGGGGGATTCCTACGAGCAGTACTTC. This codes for CASSLAEWKGDSYEQYF. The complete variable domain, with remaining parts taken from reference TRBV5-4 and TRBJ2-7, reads ETGVTQSPTHLIKTRGQQVTLRCSSQSGHNTVSWYQQALGQGPQFIFQYYREEENGRGNFPPRFSGLQFPNYSSELNVNALELDDSALYLCASSLAEWKGDSYEQYFGPGTRLTVT.

CDR3 loop: CASSDGTNYGYTF. CDR3 in DNA: TGCGCCAGCAGTGATGGGACTAACTATGGCTACACCTTC. The V gene is TRBV10-2, the J gene TRBJ1-2; D uncertain. Deletions cut 3 bases from V and 0 bases from J, with 5 bases between. The CDR3 loop spans 13 amino acids. Per the germline V gene, CDR1 is WSHSY and CDR2 is SAAADI.

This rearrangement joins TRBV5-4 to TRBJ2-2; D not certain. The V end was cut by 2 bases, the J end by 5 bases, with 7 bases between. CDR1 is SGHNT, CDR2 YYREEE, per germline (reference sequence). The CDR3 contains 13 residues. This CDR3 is CASSFGITGELFF. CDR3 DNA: TGTGCCAGCAGCTTCGGAATTACCGGGGAGCTGTTTTTT.